These 3 T cell receptor beta chains were sequenced from one sample in a study of control samples from healthy donors and cancer patients. Clones were sequenced by immunoSEQ multiplex PCR, and TCRdb holds only the in-frame ones, with some missing. The sample yields 200,000 to 250,000 clones, over 90% seen once. Source material: blood. The source of these receptors is a man aged 45-65 years in good health.

The CDR3 sequence is CASSLDPGGTEAFF. CDR3 nucleotides: TGCGCCAGCAGCTTGGATCCGGGTGGGACTGAAGCTTTCTTT. This chain uses TRBV5-1 with TRBJ1-1, with D unclear. Germline V gene data show CDR1 as SGHRS and CDR2 as YFSETQ. The length of the CDR3 is 14 residues. Trimming shortened V by 0 bases and J by 5 bases, and 11 bases separated the two germline ends.

The V call is TRBV20-1, the J call TRBJ1-1, with unresolved D. This CDR3 is 10 amino acids long. The ends were cut back, 3 bases at V and 6 bases at J, with 5 bases in the middle. Germline CDR1 and CDR2: DFQATT and SNEGSKA (reference sequence). CDR3 amino acids: CSARLAEAFF. The CDR3 DNA is TGCAGTGCTAGGCTGGCTGAAGCTTTCTTT.

For the CDR3, the DNA is TGCGCCAGCAGCCAAGGCTTTGCGGCAGTCTATGGCTACACCTTC. Its protein is CASSQGFAAVYGYTF. The V gene is TRBV4-3, the J gene TRBJ1-2; D is ambiguous. This CDR3 contains 15 residues. Germline V gene lookup returns CDR1 LGHNA and CDR2 YSLEER. V lost 1 base to trimming and J lost 4 bases, with 13 bases between them.